The T cell receptor beta chain under discussion was sequenced for a study of metastatic and nonmetastatic thyroid tumors. Turning to the study itself: It was across blood and tumor or nodule tissue from malignant and benign thyroid patients that repertoires were compared.

In germline, CDR1 is SGHVS, CDR2 FNYEAQ. CDR3 length: 16 amino acids. Trimming took off 0 bases at V and 3 bases at J, with 13 bases between the two ends. As handled by the study authors: A classifier of distant metastasis in papillary thyroid cancer was built from CDR3 differences (across clinicopathological groups). TCRdb called clones again from the PCR reads with MiXCR. These V and J calls derive from TCRdb rather than the authors' analysis. Counted here are 11,000 to 15,000 clones, roughly 27% occurring once; the ten biggest clones make up about 10%. Treatment of any kind had been given to no patient before thyroid surgery.

The clonotype was recovered from a female donor with papillary thyroid cancer or a benign thyroid nodule (not recorded which). Some clones in this sample may be carry-over from other donors' samples. Sequencing was done on a sample of tumor tissue. The chain recombines TRBV7-6 with TRBJ2-3; D unclear. Here the CDR3 reads CASSLAGSLGTDTQYF. The CDR3 region has the DNA TGTGCCAGCAGCTTAGCGGGTAGCTTGGGAACAGATACGCAGTATTTT.